The 24 T cell receptor beta chains below all came from one sample that was sequenced in a study of regulatory T cells in long-lasting Graves disease. The authors built TCR beta libraries using iRepertoire HTBI primers and Arm-PCR of CDR3 regions. TCRdb reanalysed the multiplex PCR reads using MiXCR and keeps one entry per CDR3 protein. The table lists roughly 700,000 distinct CDR3 sequences, approximately 29% of them singletons, with about two fifths in the top ten. Time point indicated: persistent/refractory GD, antithyroid drugs over 5 years with positive TRAb. The TCR library was made from RNA extracted from PBMCs. The input for sequencing was peripheral blood mononuclear cells (PBMCs), taken when the disease was refractory, from a patient treated with antithyroid drugs. The receptors here all came from a female donor with Graves disease.

The rearrangement joins TRBV20-1 to TRBJ2-3; 7 positions match TRBD1. There are 15 residues in the CDR3. CDR1 and CDR2 (germline): DFQATT, SNEGSKA (reference sequence). V shed 3 bases and J 0 bases; nucleotides not matched to a gene: 6. CDR3 protein: CSASSGTVSTDTQYF. The DNA of the CDR3 is TGCAGTGCTAGCTCCGGGACAGTAAGCACAGATACGCAGTATTTT.

This clonotype has ten or more counts. The chain has TRBV6-5 and TRBJ1-2; D gene ambiguous. Trimming removed 2 bases from V and 5 bases from J, with 9 bases in between. Germline V lookup: CDR1 MNHEY, CDR2 SVGAGI. This CDR3 spans 13 amino acids. The CDR3 region has the DNA TGTGCCAGCAGTTACGGCAGCAGATATGGCTACACCTTC. It encodes CASSYGSRYGYTF.

This clonotype was counted a few times. The chain has TRBV27 and TRBJ2-4; D could derive from TRBD1 or TRBD2 (5 bases each). This CDR3 region has 13 residues. The germline V gene encodes CDR1 MNHEY and CDR2 SMNVEV (reference sequence). Trimming removed 7 bases from V and 2 bases from J, with 9 bases in between. CDR3 nucleotide sequence: TGTGCCAGCACAGAGGGACCCAAAAACATTCAGTACTTC. It translates to CASTEGPKNIQYF.

This chain connects TRBV12-3 or TRBV12-4 to TRBJ2-7; a weak D match, TRBD1 (5 bases). The germline V and J ends were trimmed by 2 bases and 2 bases, with 13 bases remaining between them. The CDR3 totals 15 residues. In DNA form, the CDR3 reads TGTGCCAGCAGTTTACAAGACAGTAGTACCTACGAGCAGTACTTC. It is translated as CASSLQDSSTYEQYF.

This clonotype was recorded many times. This rearrangement joins TRBV2 to TRBJ1-1; 7 bases map to TRBD1. This CDR3 comprises 14 residues. With V trimmed by 6 bases and J by 5 bases, 9 bases remained unmatched. Germline V gives CDR1 SNHLY, CDR2 FYNNEI. The CDR3 loop is CASRETGVGTEAFF. For the CDR3, the DNA is TGTGCCAGCAGGGAAACAGGGGTGGGGACTGAAGCTTTCTTT. The full variable domain, with the rest looked up from reference TRBV2 and TRBJ1-1, is EPEVTQTPSHQVTQMGQEVILRCVPISNHLYFYWYRQILGQKVEFLVSFYNNEISEKSEIFDDQFSVERPDGSNFTLKIRSTKLEDSAMYFCASRETGVGTEAFFGQGTRLTVV.

As to this clonotype: At one of its ends the junction is not consistent with the germline gene, which may arise from a read error. The chain employs TRBV28 and TRBJ1-1, with D perhaps matching TRBD1 (5 bases). CDR3 length equals 14 residues. Germline V CDR1 and CDR2: MDHEN, SYDVKM. CDR3 sequence (DNA): TGTGCCAGCAGCCCCTTTCCGGCGACAGCTGAAGTTTTCTTT. This sequence encodes CASSPFPATAEVFF. Full variable domain (outside the CDR3, taken from reference TRBV28 and TRBJ1-1): DVKVTQSSRYLVKRTGEKVFLECVQDMDHENMFWYRQDPGLGLRLIYFSYDVKMKEKGDIPEGYSVSREKKERFSLILESASTNQTSMYLCASSPFPATAEVFFGQGTRLTVV.

Concerning this clonotype itself: A read error is possible here, since a much larger clone lies one base away. The chain has TRBV2 and TRBJ2-2; 10 bases are shared with TRBD2. Losses at the gene ends were 2 bases for V and 4 bases for J; bases not matched to a gene: 7. The CDR3 is 17 residues long. The germline CDR1 and CDR2 sequences are SNHLY and FYNNEI. The CDR3 is CASSETGLAASTGELFF. The CDR3 DNA reads as TGTGCCAGCAGTGAAACCGGACTAGCGGCAAGCACCGGGGAGCTGTTTTTT.

This clonotype was picked up a small number of times. The chain has TRBV12-3 or TRBV12-4 and TRBJ1-5; perhaps TRBD1 as D (5 bases). This CDR3 contains 17 residues. The V gene lost 2 bases and the J gene lost 2 bases, with 16 bases spanning the gap. CDR3 loop: CASSLTRGRRGNQPQHF. The CDR3, as DNA: TGTGCCAGCAGTTTAACGAGGGGTCGAAGGGGCAATCAGCCCCAGCATTTT.

This clonotype showed up many times. The V and J genes are TRBV12-3 or TRBV12-4 and TRBJ2-5; D possibly uses TRBD1 or TRBD2 (5 bases each). Trimming removed 3 bases at V and 0 bases at J, with 11 bases between. This CDR3 has 15 amino acids. CDR3 sequence (DNA): TGTGCCAGCAGTTTGGGGACGGGCAACCAAGAGACCCAGTACTTC. Residues: CASSLGTGNQETQYF.

This clonotype was observed at least ten times. V and J are TRBV12-3 or TRBV12-4 and TRBJ1-1, with D tentatively TRBD1 (6 bases). The CDR3 contains 14 residues. V was shortened by 5 bases and J by 3 bases, with 13 bases between the two germline ends. CDR3 region: CASSLRDTYTEAFF. The CDR3 nucleotides are TGTGCCAGCAGTCTGCGGGACACCTACACTGAAGCTTTCTTT.

V usage is TRBV28 and J usage is TRBJ1-6; tentative D call: TRBD1 (5 bases). The germline V gene has CDR1 MDHEN and CDR2 SYDVKM. This CDR3 is 15 amino acids long. V lost 7 bases and J 2 bases, leaving 12 bases between the germline ends. The CDR3 is CASTPRGPYNSPLHF. The CDR3 coding sequence is TGTGCCAGCACCCCACGGGGCCCCTATAATTCACCCCTCCACTTT.

The chain combines TRBV27 with TRBJ2-7; no reliable D call. The CDR3 totals 14 residues. V lost 6 bases and J lost 0, with 12 bases in between. CDR1 is MNHEY, CDR2 SMNVEV, per germline (reference sequence). CDR3 region: CASSPTWGSYEQYF. The CDR3 bases are TGTGCCAGCAGCCCAACCTGGGGCTCCTACGAGCAGTACTTC.

This clonotype showed up many times. The genes are TRBV28 and TRBJ2-7; D gene unclear. Germline CDR1 reads MDHEN; CDR2 reads SYDVKM. V gave up 1 base and J gave up 1 base, with 11 bases separating them. CDR3 length: 15 amino acids. The CDR3 coding sequence is TGTGCCAGCAGTTTATCGTCAGGAACTTCCTACGAGCAGTACTTC. Translated, it gives CASSLSSGTSYEQYF.

The CDR3 reads CASTFGGRNYGYTF. Here the CDR3 DNA reads TGTGCCAGTACCTTCGGGGGCCGCAACTATGGCTACACCTTC. The chain links TRBV19 to TRBJ1-2; D might be TRBD1 (6 bases). Per the germline V gene, CDR1 is LNHDA and CDR2 is SQIVND (reference sequence). The CDR3 has 14 residues. Between the trimmed V and J ends, which lost 7 bases and 2 bases, there was a span of 14 bases. Together with reference TRBV19 and TRBJ1-2, the CDR3 gives the full variable domain: DGGITQSPKYLFRKEGQNVTLSCEQNLNHDAMYWYRQDPGQGLRLIYYSQIVNDFQKGDIAEGYSVSREKKESFPLTVTSAQKNPTAFYLCASTFGGRNYGYTFGSGTRLTVV.

V is TRBV20-1 and J is TRBJ2-3; TRBD2 matches 10 bases. This CDR3 contains 14 residues. Germline CDR1 DFQATT, CDR2 SNEGSKA (reference sequence). J lost 6 bases, V lost 3 bases, and 6 bases had no gene match. CDR3 sequence: CSASNTSGADTQYF. As DNA, the CDR3 is TGCAGTGCTAGTAACACTAGCGGGGCGGATACGCAGTATTTT.

A remark on this clonotype: A single base separates this from a much larger clone, so it may be a read error. It is likely a read error, because the conserved phenylalanine at the end of the CDR3 is missing. The chain links TRBV7-8 to TRBJ1-2; D uncertain. This CDR3 has 15 amino acids. With 1 base removed from V and 4 bases from J, the gap between germline ends came to 13 bases. Germline lookup yields CDR1 SGHVS and CDR2 FQNEAQ. The CDR3 DNA follows: TGTGCCAGCAGCTTAGGCCTGTACCTAGGCTATGGCTACACCTCC. This translates into CASSLGLYLGYGYTS.

This clonotype was picked up many times. This chain joins TRBV28 and TRBJ2-7; maybe TRBD2 (6 bases). V lost 6 bases, J lost 6 bases, and 21 bases lay in between. CDR1 and CDR2 from the germline V gene are MDHEN and SYDVKM. The CDR3 is made up of 15 amino acids. DNA of the CDR3: TGTGCCAGCAGCCTCGCGGGACCCCAGTCTGGCGAGCAGTACTTC. Residues: CASSLAGPQSGEQYF. The full variable domain, rest sourced from reference TRBV28 and TRBJ2-7, is DVKVTQSSRYLVKRTGEKVFLECVQDMDHENMFWYRQDPGLGLRLIYFSYDVKMKEKGDIPEGYSVSREKKERFSLILESASTNQTSMYLCASSLAGPQSGEQYFGPGTRLTVT.

This clonotype was seen more than once but under ten times. The chain couples TRBV11-2 to TRBJ2-7, with TRBD2 identical over 13 bases. Germline V lookup: CDR1 SGHAT, CDR2 FQNNGV. The CDR3 totals 15 residues. V was pared by 5 bases and J by 7 bases, with 8 bases of the junction left unmatched. This chain's CDR3 is CASSIGLAGVEEQYF. The DNA of the CDR3 is TGTGCCAGCAGCATAGGACTAGCGGGAGTAGAAGAGCAGTACTTC.

CDR3 in amino acids: CASRTQGGSNQPQHF. CDR3 DNA: TGTGCCAGCAGAACACAGGGTGGGAGCAATCAGCCCCAGCATTTT. This chain connects TRBV28 to TRBJ1-5; D perhaps matches TRBD1 (6 bases). The CDR3 consists of 15 residues. Germline loops: CDR1 MDHEN, CDR2 SYDVKM. V was pared by 6 bases and J by 1 base, with 13 bases between.

On this clonotype itself: This may be a read error: a much more frequent sequence differs by one nucleotide. The V and J genes are TRBV2 and TRBJ1-2; perhaps TRBD1 as D (6 bases). The CDR3 spans 15 residues. Germline CDR1 SNHLY, CDR2 FYNNEI. CDR3 nucleotides: TGTGCCAGCGGTGAATTGGGCAGGGGAGCCTATGGCTACACCTTC. Encoded protein: CASGELGRGAYGYTF.

This rearrangement joins TRBV19 to TRBJ1-1; perhaps TRBD1 as D (5 bases). The germline V gene encodes CDR1 LNHDA and CDR2 SQIVND (reference sequence). Trimming took 2 bases from V and 4 from J, leaving 11 bases between them. This CDR3 spans 14 amino acids. CDR3 protein: CASSITGWGTEAFF. The DNA for the CDR3 is TGTGCCAGTAGTATAACAGGCTGGGGCACTGAAGCTTTCTTT.

The V call is TRBV10-3, the J call TRBJ2-6; no definite D call. Trimming shortened V by 5 bases and J by 0 bases, and 5 bases separated the two germline ends. This CDR3 has 14 residues. Germline-derived CDR1 and CDR2 are ENHRY and SYGVKD. The CDR3 sequence: CAISLSSGANVLTF. DNA for the CDR3: TGTGCCATCAGTCTGAGCTCTGGGGCCAACGTCCTGACTTTC.

This clonotype has more than one count but fewer than ten. This sequence joins TRBV29-1 and TRBJ2-7; 7 bases map to TRBD1. With V trimmed by 7 bases and J by 3 bases, 9 bases remained unmatched. The CDR3 runs to 13 residues. The V gene's germline CDR1 is SQVTM and CDR2 ANQGSEA. Written as DNA, the CDR3 is TGCAGCGCCCAGCGACAGGGAATCTACGAGCAGTACTTC. Translating it yields CSAQRQGIYEQYF.

This clonotype was counted only a few times. V and J are TRBV15 and TRBJ2-4; D is unclear. V lost 0 bases and J lost 0, with 6 bases in between. Germline loops: CDR1 LNHNV, CDR2 YYDKDF (reference sequence). The CDR3 is made up of 15 amino acids. Here the CDR3 reads CATSRDSLAKNIQYF. DNA for the CDR3: TGTGCCACCAGCAGAGACAGCCTAGCCAAAAACATTCAGTACTTC.